These T cell receptor beta chains were read from a single sample in a study of blood T cells in healthy people across ages. TCRdb ran MiXCR on the 5' RACE reads and lists one entry per CDR3 protein. Seen here are some 800,000 distinct CDR3 sequences, 25% observed once, and the top ten hold under 4.5%. These data were also filed under a second study, of T cells of mothers and their children.

Sequencing was performed on blood. These receptors originate from a boy younger than 18 in good health. The CDR3 runs from the conserved cysteine through the conserved F or W. The D gene is left open where the match is weak. Only some rows state a clone size, as once, few, many or a class for expanded clones.

size	D	J	V	DNA	CDR3
few	TRBD1	TRBJ2-3	TRBV29-1	TGCAGCTACCTGACAGGGGAAGATACGCAGTATTTT	CSYLTGEDTQYF
.	TRBD2	TRBJ2-7	TRBV27	TGTGCCGGCAGTTTATATACTAGCGGGGTGGGGGAGCAGTACTTC	CAGSLYTSGVGEQYF
few	.	TRBJ2-2	TRBV7-7	TGTGCTAGCAGCTTAGCTGGGTCCGGGGAGCTGTTTTTT	CASSLAGSGELFF
.	TRBD2	TRBJ2-5	TRBV23-1	TGCGCCAGTAGTCATCATACTAGGGCGGGAGTCCAAGAGACCCAGTACTTC	CASSHHTRAGVQETQYF
.	.	TRBJ1-4	TRBV7-9	TGTGCCAGCAGCTTCGCCAGGGGAGGTGAAAAACTGTTTTTT	CASSFARGGEKLFF
few	TRBD2	TRBJ2-1	TRBV4-1	TGCGCCAGCAGCCAGGACCTAGCGGGAGCGCGGTCCTACAATGAGCAGTTCTTC	CASSQDLAGARSYNEQFF
.	.	TRBJ2-4	TRBV19	TGTGCCAGTAGTATAACTAGCAAAAACATTCAGTACTTC	CASSITSKNIQYF
.	TRBD1	TRBJ1-2	TRBV29-1	TGCAGCGTCACAGGGGGCTATGGCTACACCTTC	CSVTGGYGYTF
once	.	TRBJ1-1	TRBV7-9	TGTGCCAGCAGCCCACCGGACGGGAACACTGAAGCTTTCTTT	CASSPPDGNTEAFF
few	.	TRBJ1-6	TRBV7-9	TGTGCCAGCAGCTTAGGCCAGATCAATTCACCCCTCCACTTT	CASSLGQINSPLHF
.	.	TRBJ2-7	TRBV20-1	TGCAGTGCTAACCAAAGACAGGCGTACTCCTACGAGCAGTACTTC	CSANQRQAYSYEQYF
.	TRBD2	TRBJ2-1	TRBV7-9	TGTGCCAGCAGCTTAAGGGAGATAGCGGGAGGACCGCATGAGCAGTTCTTC	CASSLREIAGGPHEQFF
.	.	TRBJ1-1	TRBV6-1	TGTGCCAGCAGTGATGGCAGTGGGATGAACACTGAAGCTTTCTTT	CASSDGSGMNTEAFF
.	TRBD1	TRBJ2-3	TRBV20-1	TGCAGTGCTTTCAGGGGGCGGATTGGAGCAGATACGCAGTATTTT	CSAFRGRIGADTQYF
.	.	TRBJ2-1	TRBV7-3	TGTGCCAGCAGCGCCCAAGACCTAGGGGTAGGCCGCGATGAGCAGTTCTTC	CASSAQDLGVGRDEQFF
few	TRBD2	TRBJ2-7	TRBV7-3	TGTGCCAGCAGCCATACTAGCGGGGGGGCTGAGCAGTACTTC	CASSHTSGGAEQYF
few	TRBD1	TRBJ2-3	TRBV12-3/TRBV12-4	TGTGCCAGCAGCACGGGACAGATAAGAAGCACAGATACGCAGTATTTT	CASSTGQIRSTDTQYF
.	.	TRBJ2-7	TRBV7-9	TGTGCCAGCAGCCCCGTCGAGGGAATCACCGAGCAGTACTTC	CASSPVEGITEQYF
.	TRBD1	TRBJ1-2	TRBV6-5	TGTGCCAGCGGAAGACAGGGAGGGGATGGCTACACCTTC	CASGRQGGDGYTF
.	.	TRBJ2-5	TRBV10-3	TGTGCCATCAGTGGAAGGGGGTCCCAAGAGACCCAGTACTTC	CAISGRGSQETQYF
few	.	TRBJ2-3	TRBV6-6	TGTGCCAGCAGTTACCCTGGGCAGGGGATATTTCTGGCAGATACGCAGTATTTT	CASSYPGQGIFLADTQYF
few	TRBD1	TRBJ1-2	TRBV20-1	TGCAGTGCTACTTTACAGGGGAATGGTGGCTACACCTTC	CSATLQGNGGYTF
.	.	TRBJ2-1	TRBV20-1	TGCAGTGTGAGGGGTCTAGCCGGCCTCAGAGGCTACAATGAGCAGTTCTTC	CSVRGLAGLRGYNEQFF
few	TRBD1	TRBJ1-4	TRBV20-1	TGCAGTGCTATAGACAGGGGAGGGGGAAAACTGTTTTTT	CSAIDRGGGKLFF
few	.	TRBJ1-1	TRBV4-3	TGCGCCAGCAGCCAAGACAGTTACATGAACACTGAAGCTTTCTTT	CASSQDSYMNTEAFF
.	.	TRBJ2-2	TRBV7-2	TGTGCCAGCAGCCTTGGGCAGCGGGGGGAGCTGTTTTTT	CASSLGQRGELFF
few	.	TRBJ2-7	TRBV29-1	TGCAGCGTTACCGACAGAGCCTACGAGCAGTACTTC	CSVTDRAYEQYF
few	.	TRBJ1-1	TRBV11-2	TGTGCCAGCAGCCCGATAACCATGAACACTGAAGCTTTCTTT	CASSPITMNTEAFF
many	.	TRBJ2-7	TRBV4-3	TGCGCCAGCAGCCAAGACAGGAACTCCTACGAGCAGTACTTC	CASSQDRNSYEQYF
.	.	TRBJ2-7	TRBV6-9	TGTGCCAGCAGTCCACGAAATACAGGGGACTACTACGAGCAGTACTTC	CASSPRNTGDYYEQYF
.	TRBD1	TRBJ2-7	TRBV29-1	TGCAGCGTTGAGGGGGGACAGGGCATGGGGGAGCAGTACTTC	CSVEGGQGMGEQYF
few	.	TRBJ2-5	TRBV6-1	TGTGCCAGCAGGGTTCAGGGACGGGAGACCCAGTACTTC	CASRVQGRETQYF
few	TRBD1	TRBJ2-3	TRBV12-3/TRBV12-4	TGTGCCAGCATCCCAGGGGGCAGCCAGTCTACGCAGTATTTT	CASIPGGSQSTQYF
few	TRBD1	TRBJ2-3	TRBV4-3	TGTGCCAGCAGCCAAGACAGGGACACAGATACGCAGTATTTT	CASSQDRDTDTQYF
.	.	TRBJ2-7	TRBV7-3	TGTGCCAGCAGCTTAATGGGTTCCTACGAGCAGTACTTC	CASSLMGSYEQYF
few	.	TRBJ2-4	TRBV5-5	TGTGCCAGCAGGCGAACAAGTTTAATCGACATTCAGTACTTC	CASRRTSLIDIQYF
.	TRBD1	TRBJ2-7	TRBV6-2/TRBV6-3	TGTGCCAGCAGTTCGAGACAGGGCGTAACCTACGAGCAGTACTTC	CASSSRQGVTYEQYF
.	.	TRBJ1-1	TRBV6-5	TGTGCCAGCAGCCATCCCCCAGTGGGTACCACTGAAGCTTTCTTT	CASSHPPVGTTEAFF
few	.	TRBJ1-4	TRBV15	TGTGCCACCAGCAGAGAAACGACAGAAACTAATGAAAAACTGTTTTTT	CATSRETTETNEKLFF
few	TRBD2	TRBJ2-7	TRBV28	TGTGCCAGCAGCTACCCACTAGCGGGAGGCTACGAGCAGTACTTC	CASSYPLAGGYEQYF
.	TRBD2	TRBJ2-1	TRBV15	TGTGCCACCAGCAGAGATCGGGGGGGCCATGAGCAGTTCTTC	CATSRDRGGHEQFF
many	TRBD2	TRBJ2-1	TRBV28	TGTGCCAGCAGTCCCGGGACTAGGGAGTTCAATGAGCAGTTCTTC	CASSPGTREFNEQFF
.	.	TRBJ1-5	TRBV20-1	TGCAGTGCTACGCCCCCACAGTATAGCAATCAGCCCCAGCATTTT	CSATPPQYSNQPQHF
.	.	TRBJ1-4	TRBV2	TGTGCCAGCAGTGAGGGTAATGAAAAACTGTTTTTT	CASSEGNEKLFF
few	.	TRBJ2-5	TRBV18	TGTGCCAGCTCACATCGGACGGACACGCAAGAGACCCAGTACTTC	CASSHRTDTQETQYF
many	TRBD2	TRBJ2-5	TRBV25-1	TGTGCCAGCAGTGGATTTCTTGGGACTATAGAGACCCAGTACTTC	CASSGFLGTIETQYF
few	TRBD1	TRBJ2-5	TRBV5-1	TGCGCCAGCAGCTTGGTCGCGGCGACCGGGACAGGGGATCAAGAGACCCAGTACTTC	CASSLVAATGTGDQETQYF
.	TRBD1	TRBJ1-2	TRBV20-1	TGCAGTGCTAGATGGACAGGGAACTATGGCTACACCTTC	CSARWTGNYGYTF
many	.	TRBJ2-5	TRBV19	TGTGCCAGCAGCCGTGGAGAGACCCAGTACTTC	CASSRGETQYF
.	.	TRBJ2-7	TRBV27	TGTGCCAGCAGTTTACGGGGCCAGCCCGACGAGCAGTACTTC	CASSLRGQPDEQYF
.	TRBD1	TRBJ1-2	TRBV28	TGTGCCAGCAGTTTTGCCCGACAGGGGGACTATGGCTACACCTTC	CASSFARQGDYGYTF
.	TRBD2	TRBJ2-4	TRBV2	TGCGCCAGCAAGGGGGGACTAGGGGAAGCCAAAAACACTCAGTACTTC	CASKGGLGEAKNTQYF
.	TRBD2	TRBJ2-5	TRBV3-1	TGTGCCAGCAGCCCTCCCAAACTAGCGGGGGGCCCCCTCCAAGAGACCCAGTACTTC	CASSPPKLAGGPLQETQYF
few	.	TRBJ1-2	TRBV29-1	TGCAGCGTGAACATTGACGGCTACACCTTC	CSVNIDGYTF
few	.	TRBJ2-1	TRBV7-9	TGTGCCAGCAGCTTCAAAGCCCCAGGAGCAGATGAGCAGTTCTTC	CASSFKAPGADEQFF
few	TRBD1	TRBJ2-7	TRBV29-1	TGCAGCGCCCTGGGGACAGGCGGCGAGCAGTACTTC	CSALGTGGEQYF
few	.	TRBJ2-7	TRBV12-3/TRBV12-4	TGTGCCAGCAGTTTAAGGGACACTGCCTACGAGCAGTACTTC	CASSLRDTAYEQYF
few	TRBD1	TRBJ2-6	TRBV6-2/TRBV6-3	TGTGCCAGCAGCAAAGACAGGGGGTCTGGGACCAACGTCCTGACTTTC	CASSKDRGSGTNVLTF
few	TRBD2	TRBJ2-1	TRBV12-3/TRBV12-4	TGTGCCAGCAGCCTACTAGCGGCCCCTGATAAGCAGTTCTTC	CASSLLAAPDKQFF
few	.	TRBJ1-1	TRBV6-2/TRBV6-3	TGTGCCAGCAGTTGGTGGGGCACTGAAGCTTTCTTT	CASSWWGTEAFF